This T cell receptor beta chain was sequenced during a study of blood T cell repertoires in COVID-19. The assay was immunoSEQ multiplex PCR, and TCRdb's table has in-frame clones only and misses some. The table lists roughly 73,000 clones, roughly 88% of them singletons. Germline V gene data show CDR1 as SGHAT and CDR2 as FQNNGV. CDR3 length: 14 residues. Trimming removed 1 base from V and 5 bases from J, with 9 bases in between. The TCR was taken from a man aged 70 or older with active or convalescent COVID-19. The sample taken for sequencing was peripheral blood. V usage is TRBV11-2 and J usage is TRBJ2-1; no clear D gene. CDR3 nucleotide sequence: TGTGCCAGCAGCTTAGTGGGCCGCAACAATGAGCAGTTCTTC. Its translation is CASSLVGRNNEQFF. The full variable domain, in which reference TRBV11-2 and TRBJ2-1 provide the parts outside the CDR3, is EAGVAQSPRYKIIEKRQSVAFWCNPISGHATLYWYQQILGQGPKLLIQFQNNGVVDDSQLPKDRFSAERLKGVDSTLKIQPAKLEDSAVYLCASSLVGRNNEQFFGPGTRLTVL.